Each of the 32 T cell receptor beta chains below was sequenced from the same sample in a study of T cell repertoires in aging, cancer and after chemotherapy. Multiplex touch-down PCR with TRB-A/B primers amplified rearranged V-D-J TRB sequences. TCRdb itself ran the multiplex PCR reads through MiXCR, one entry per CDR3 protein. The sample lists almost 3,000 distinct CDR3 sequences, 24% seen once, with 7.5% to 9% in the top ten. TCR beta rearrangements were amplified from peripheral blood genomic DNA. Sequencing was carried out using blood. The receptor set was obtained from a human donor with a solid tumor.

This clonotype was seen more than once but under ten times. This sequence joins TRBV27 and TRBJ1-6, with unresolved D. Trimming took 3 bases from V and 7 from J, leaving 10 bases between them. Germline CDR1 MNHEY, CDR2 SMNVEV (reference sequence). The CDR3 extends over 14 amino acids. CDR3 region: CASSFTGPNSPLHF. CDR3 DNA sequence: TGTGCCAGCAGTTTTACGGGTCCAAATTCACCCCTCCACTTT.

The chain combines TRBV6-1 with TRBJ1-1; D ambiguous. V lost 3 bases, J lost 1 base, and 6 bases lay in between. Germline CDR1 MNHNS, CDR2 SASEGT. The CDR3 length is 13 residues. The CDR3 nucleotides are TGTGCCAGCAGTGATCGGGAGAACACTGAAGCTTTCTTT. Protein: CASSDRENTEAFF.

This clonotype has just a few counts. The rearrangement joins TRBV19 to TRBJ2-2, with a weak D call TRBD1 (6 bases). This CDR3 is built from 13 residues. V was clipped by 7 bases and J by 6 bases, with 12 bases between them. The germline gives CDR1 LNHDA, CDR2 SQIVND (reference sequence). The CDR3 nucleotides are TGTGCCAGTATGAACAGGGTTCCCGGGGAGCTGTTTTTT. This encodes CASMNRVPGELFF.

V is TRBV10-3 and J is TRBJ2-4, with TRBD1 matching 12 bases. J was trimmed by 7 bases and V by 5 bases; bases with no gene match: 6. This CDR3 comprises 15 residues. Germline CDR1 ENHRY, CDR2 SYGVKD. The CDR3 DNA reads as TGTGCCATCAGTTTCGGGACAGGGGGCGAGAACATTCAGTACTTC. Amino acid sequence: CAISFGTGGENIQYF.

This clonotype occurred a few times. This chain links TRBV7-9 with TRBJ2-3; 13 bases are shared with TRBD2. The V segment lost 6 bases and the J segment 0 bases; nucleotides outside the gene matches: 9. The CDR3 length is 18 residues. Germline V CDR1 and CDR2: SEHNR, FQNEAQ (reference sequence). The CDR3 coding sequence is TGTGCCAGCAGTTCCTCTCTGGGACTAGCGGGGAGCACAGATACGCAGTATTTT. Translated: CASSSSLGLAGSTDTQYF.

This clonotype showed up just a few times. The J gene is TRBJ2-1, the V gene TRBV6-1; 10 bases are a match to TRBD1. Germline V CDR1 and CDR2: MNHNS, SASEGT. This CDR3 has 15 amino acids. Trimming removed 4 bases from V and 3 bases from J; junction bases left unmatched: 3. CDR3 region: CASSADRGLYNEQFF. The CDR3 coding sequence is TGTGCCAGCAGTGCAGACAGGGGGCTCTACAATGAGCAGTTCTTC.

This clonotype was found a few times. The chain employs TRBV12-3 or TRBV12-4 and TRBJ2-3, with a tentative D call TRBD2 (6 bases). The CDR3 loop spans 15 amino acids. Deletions cut 3 bases from V and 4 bases from J, with 14 bases between. The CDR3 protein is CASSLGRRLSDTQYF. The DNA of the CDR3 is TGTGCCAGCAGTTTGGGGAGGCGGCTATCAGATACGCAGTATTTT.

This clonotype appeared a few times. The V gene is TRBV20-1, the J gene TRBJ2-7, with 8 bases fitting TRBD1. Trimming cost V 7 bases and J 2 bases; bases outside gene matches: 13. CDR3 length: 15 residues. The germline gives CDR1 DFQATT, CDR2 SNEGSKA (reference sequence). CDR3 in amino acids: CSVARPTGEAYEQYF. CDR3 in DNA: TGCAGTGTTGCCCGGCCGACAGGGGAAGCCTACGAGCAGTACTTC.

This clonotype was observed a few times. The chain recombines TRBV30 with TRBJ1-1, with TRBD1 matching 9 bases. V shed 0 bases, J shed 4 bases, and the junction held 3 bases outside the gene matches. The length of the CDR3 is 14 residues. Germline assignment: CDR1 GTSNPN and CDR2 SVGIG (reference sequence). In nucleotides, the CDR3 is TGTGCCTGGAGTGTAGGACAGGGGTCCACTGAAGCTTTCTTT. Amino acids: CAWSVGQGSTEAFF.

The chain has TRBV6-1 and TRBJ1-1; D call uncertain. V was cut by 2 bases and J by 11 bases, with 9 bases left in between. CDR3 length: 11 amino acids. CDR1 MNHNS and CDR2 SASEGT come from the germline V gene. CDR3 DNA sequence: TGTGCCAGCAGTGAAATACGCCGGGCTTTCTTT. The encoded protein is CASSEIRRAFF.

The genes are TRBV27 and TRBJ2-1; the D gene is possibly TRBD2 (5 bases). This CDR3 region has 16 residues. The germline V gene has CDR1 MNHEY and CDR2 SMNVEV (reference sequence). V shed 2 bases and J shed 10 bases, with 21 bases lying between them. The CDR3 protein is CASSLNPPSAGYEQFF. The DNA of the CDR3 is TGTGCCAGCAGTTTAAACCCTCCATCCGCGGGTTACGAGCAGTTCTTC.

This chain connects TRBV19 to TRBJ2-5, with D possibly called TRBD1 or TRBD2 (5 bases each). The length of the CDR3 is 13 residues. The germline V and J ends were trimmed by 5 bases and 7 bases, with 14 bases remaining between them. CDR1 is LNHDA and CDR2 is SQIVND in the germline V gene (reference sequence). Here the CDR3 reads CASSEGLGGTQYF. CDR3 DNA: TGTGCCAGTAGTGAAGGCCTTGGGGGGACCCAGTACTTC.

This clonotype is categorized as medium-sized. The chain employs TRBV7-6 and TRBJ2-2; D unclear. The CDR3 has 14 amino acids. V gave up 5 bases and J gave up 4 bases, with 11 bases separating them. Germline V gene lookup returns CDR1 SGHVS and CDR2 FNYEAQ. CDR3 protein: CASSRTTGTGELFF. In DNA, the CDR3 is TGTGCCAGCAGCCGAACGACTGGCACCGGGGAGCTGTTTTTT.

This clonotype was detected a few times. The chain links TRBV7-3 to TRBJ1-1, with D uncertain. V was shortened by 4 bases and J by 5 bases, with 11 bases between the two germline ends. Germline assignment: CDR1 SGHTA and CDR2 FQGTGA. The CDR3 covers 13 residues. Here the CDR3 reads CASSSTPVTEAFF. The CDR3, as DNA: TGTGCCAGCAGCTCAACCCCCGTAACTGAAGCTTTCTTT.

This clonotype was observed a handful of times. This chain uses TRBV6-2 or TRBV6-3 with TRBJ1-1; TRBD1 matches 9 bases. Looked up from germline, CDR1 is MNHEY and CDR2 is SVGEGT. The CDR3 contains 15 residues. J lost 1 base, V lost 6 bases, and 6 bases had no gene match. The CDR3 DNA reads as TGTGCCAGCAGCGTCACGGGACAGGGGAACACTGAAGCTTTCTTT. Its protein product is CASSVTGQGNTEAFF.

This clonotype was detected only a few times. The genes are TRBV11-3 and TRBJ2-3; 10 bases line up with TRBD1. This CDR3 has 16 amino acids. Germline V gene data show CDR1 as SGHNT and CDR2 as YENEEA. V dropped 3 bases and J dropped 0; count of bases not matched to a gene: 3. CDR3 sequence reads: CASSLGDRGSTDTQYF. CDR3 nucleotide sequence: TGTGCCAGCAGCTTGGGGGACAGGGGTAGCACAGATACGCAGTATTTT.

There are a few counts of this clonotype. V gene TRBV20-1 combines with J gene TRBJ2-3; D assignment may be TRBD1 or TRBD2 (5 bases each). The V and J ends lost 5 bases and 0 bases respectively, with 15 bases between them. The CDR3 spans 15 residues. The germline CDR1 and CDR2 sequences are DFQATT and SNEGSKA (reference sequence). In DNA, the CDR3 is TGCAGTGCTGACCGTCGGGGACCTAGCACAGATACGCAGTATTTT. It translates to CSADRRGPSTDTQYF.

This clonotype was seen more than once but under ten times. The V call is TRBV19, the J call TRBJ2-3, with D perhaps matching TRBD2 (5 bases). V lost 7 bases to trimming and J lost 5 bases, with 19 bases between them. The CDR3 spans 15 residues. CDR1 and CDR2 from the germline V gene are LNHDA and SQIVND (reference sequence). For the CDR3, the DNA is TGTGCCAGTACCAAGGACTGGGCCCGAGGAGATACGCAGTATTTT. Its protein product is CASTKDWARGDTQYF.

The sample holds a few counts of this clonotype. The rearrangement joins TRBV28 to TRBJ2-4; maybe TRBD2 (6 bases). The V end lost 5 bases, the J end lost 15 bases, and 17 bases lay between the germline ends. Germline V lookup: CDR1 MDHEN, CDR2 SYDVKM. The CDR3 contains 12 residues. The CDR3 reads CASSPAAGGTYF. CDR3 in DNA: TGTGCCAGCAGTCCCGCCGCGGGCGGGACGTACTTC.

There are a few counts of this clonotype. The rearrangement uses TRBV6-1 and TRBJ2-1; 11 nucleotides line up with TRBD2. The V segment lost 4 bases and the J segment 3 bases; nucleotides outside the gene matches: 14. The CDR3 covers 19 residues. Germline-derived CDR1 and CDR2 are MNHNS and SASEGT. CDR3 in amino acids: CASSVIQPGLAALYNEQFF. In nucleotides, the CDR3 is TGTGCCAGCAGTGTAATACAACCGGGACTAGCGGCCCTCTACAATGAGCAGTTCTTC.

Written as DNA, the CDR3 is TGTGCCAGCAGTTTGGCTAGCGGGAGGGGAGATACGCAGTATTTT. It translates to CASSLASGRGDTQYF. J is TRBJ2-3 and V is TRBV28; TRBD2 agrees at 12 bases. With V trimmed by 3 bases and J by 5 bases, 3 bases remained unmatched. Germline values: CDR1 MDHEN, CDR2 SYDVKM. The CDR3 length is 15 residues.

This rearrangement joins TRBV7-2 to TRBJ1-1, with 10 bases fitting TRBD1. The CDR3 loop spans 15 amino acids. Trimming took 5 bases from V and 0 from J; bases not matched to a gene: 3. The V gene's germline CDR1 is SGHTA and CDR2 FQGNSA. The CDR3 DNA reads as TGTGCCAGCAGCCCCGGACAGGGGGTGAACACTGAAGCTTTCTTT. Translating gives CASSPGQGVNTEAFF.

The sample holds a few counts of this clonotype. As DNA, the CDR3 is TGCGCCAGCAGCCAAGCCGCAGGGGGCGTTGGTGGCTACACCTTC. Translation: CASSQAAGGVGGYTF. This chain links TRBV4-3 with TRBJ1-2, with 8 positions matching TRBD1. The germline V gene encodes CDR1 LGHNA and CDR2 YSLEER. With 1 base clipped from V and 7 bases from J, the junction kept 8 bases outside the gene matches. The CDR3 is 15 amino acids.

This clonotype is medium-sized in the sample. V and J are TRBV7-6 and TRBJ2-7; TRBD2 aligns across 8 bases. Germline-derived CDR1 and CDR2 are SGHVS and FNYEAQ. After removal of 4 bases from V and 6 bases from J, the junction contained 5 bases not matched to a gene. CDR3 length equals 13 residues. In nucleotides, the CDR3 is TGTGCCAGCAGCTCGGGGGGGCAGGGCGAGCAGTACTTC. Its translation is CASSSGGQGEQYF.

This clonotype was observed a few times. V is TRBV19 and J is TRBJ2-4, with TRBD2 matching 11 bases. Germline V gene sequence: CDR1 LNHDA, CDR2 SQIVND (reference sequence). The junction had 6 bases not matched to a gene; V was cut back by 5 bases and J by 6 bases. There are 15 residues in the CDR3. The CDR3 protein is CASSPTSGSRNIQYF. Written as DNA, the CDR3 is TGTGCCAGTAGTCCCACTAGCGGGAGTAGAAACATTCAGTACTTC.

The table lists this clonotype with a count of one. V usage is TRBV28 and J usage is TRBJ1-1; 8 bases are a match to TRBD1. From germline, CDR1 is MDHEN and CDR2 SYDVKM. V lost 6 bases to trimming and J lost 4 bases; unmatched junction nucleotides: 7. This CDR3 region has 14 residues. CDR3 protein: CASSLQGGGTEAFF. For the CDR3, the DNA is TGTGCCAGCAGCTTACAGGGGGGAGGCACTGAAGCTTTCTTT.

The chain recombines TRBV28 with TRBJ2-1, with 13 bases aligning to TRBD2. V dropped 3 bases and J dropped 8; count of bases not matched to a gene: 10. CDR3 length equals 17 residues. Germline values: CDR1 MDHEN, CDR2 SYDVKM. In DNA, the CDR3 is TGTGCCAGCAGTTTCCCCAGGACTAGCGGGAGTAACCATGAGCAGTTCTTC. This sequence encodes CASSFPRTSGSNHEQFF.

In its sample, this clonotype was seen a few times. The chain couples TRBV12-3 or TRBV12-4 to TRBJ2-2; possible D gene TRBD1, 5 bases. V lost 7 bases, J lost 7 bases, and 16 bases lay in between. The CDR3 loop spans 14 amino acids. The CDR3: CASTSQGQVGELFF. In DNA, the CDR3 is TGTGCCAGCACCTCGCAGGGTCAGGTCGGGGAGCTGTTTTTT.

Within the sample, this clonotype is medium-sized. The chain is built from TRBV29-1 and TRBJ1-1; the D gene is possibly TRBD1 (6 bases). CDR1 and CDR2 from the germline V gene are SQVTM and ANQGSEA. The CDR3 totals 14 residues. Deletions cut 4 bases from V and 2 bases from J, with 14 bases between. CDR3 in DNA: TGCAGCGTTGCACCGGGACACAGAAACACTGAAGCTTTCTTT. It translates to CSVAPGHRNTEAFF.

This clonotype is medium-sized in the sample. The V call is TRBV6-5, the J call TRBJ2-1; possible D gene TRBD1, 6 bases. Trimming took off 4 bases at V and 0 bases at J, with 13 bases between the two ends. Germline CDR1 reads MNHEY; CDR2 reads SVGAGI. The CDR3 loop spans 16 amino acids. The CDR3: CASSSQGFSSYNEQFF. Written as DNA, the CDR3 is TGTGCCAGCAGTTCCCAGGGGTTTAGCTCCTACAATGAGCAGTTCTTC.

This clonotype was observed a single time. The rearrangement joins TRBV11-2 to TRBJ2-7, with 8 bases fitting TRBD1. The CDR3 contains 15 residues. From germline, CDR1 is SGHAT and CDR2 FQNNGV. With 5 bases clipped from V and 4 bases from J, the junction kept 10 bases outside the gene matches. This CDR3 reads CASSGGQGGAYEQYF. The CDR3 DNA reads TGTGCCAGCAGCGGCGGACAGGGTGGGGCTTACGAGCAGTACTTC.

A few counts support this clonotype. The rearrangement uses TRBV6-2 or TRBV6-3 and TRBJ2-7; 11 bases align to TRBD1. Germline V gene data show CDR1 as MNHEY and CDR2 as SVGEGT. With 7 bases clipped from V and 3 bases from J, the junction kept 5 bases outside the gene matches. This CDR3 region has 14 residues. CDR3: CASTYGTGGYEQYF. The CDR3 region has the DNA TGTGCCAGCACATACGGGACAGGGGGCTACGAGCAGTACTTC.